The 21 T cell receptor beta chains below were found in one sample sequenced in a study of molecular identifiers for immune sequencing clone quantification. TCRdb re-derived calls from the PCR reads in MiXCR, one entry per CDR3 protein. The table records about 9,800 distinct CDR3 sequences, 19% of them present only once. The sequencing sample was made of naive CD8+ T cells from blood, with Jurkat cell RNA spiked in. Specified subset: FACS-sorted CD8+CD4-CCR7+CD45RA+ naive T cells. These receptors all come from a human donor in good health. Some libraries in this study had Jurkat cell RNA spiked in.

This clonotype is medium-sized in the sample. This chain joins TRBV19 and TRBJ2-6; D is unresolved. Trimming removed 7 bases from V and 2 bases from J, with 12 bases in between. The CDR3 sequence is 15 residues long. CDR1 and CDR2 from the germline V gene are LNHDA and SQIVND (reference sequence). DNA for the CDR3: TGTGCCAGTACCCCCACGACGGCTGGGGCCAACGTCCTGACTTTC. This codes for CASTPTTAGANVLTF.

Regarding this clonotype: Sequence at one end of the junction differs from germline and may be a read error. V is TRBV6-6 and J is TRBJ2-7; D call uncertain. The CDR3 spans 11 residues. Germline V gene lookup returns CDR1 MNHNY and CDR2 SVGAGI (reference sequence). As DNA, the CDR3 is TGTGCCAGCAGTTACGGATGCGAGCAGCACTTC. Translated: CASSYGCEQHF.

This clonotype was detected many times. The genes are TRBV7-9 and TRBJ2-2, with 7 bases that match TRBD1. This CDR3 spans 15 amino acids. Germline CDR1 reads SEHNR; CDR2 reads FQNEAQ (reference sequence). J was trimmed by 3 bases and V by 3 bases; bases with no gene match: 4. The CDR3: CASSFVTGYTGELFF. CDR3 nucleotide sequence: TGTGCCAGCAGCTTCGTGACAGGGTACACCGGGGAGCTGTTTTTT.

This clonotype qualifies as medium-sized (0.01 to 0.1%). The chain carries TRBV7-9 and TRBJ2-3; 10 bases line up with TRBD2. CDR3 size: 18 residues. The trim removed 0 bases at V and 3 bases at J, leaving 9 bases unmatched. The germline V gene has CDR1 SEHNR and CDR2 FQNEAQ (reference sequence). CDR3 in amino acids: CASSLASGGARLTDTQYF. CDR3 bases: TGTGCCAGCAGCTTAGCGAGCGGGGGGGCAAGGTTGACAGATACGCAGTATTTT.

By sample share, this clonotype is medium-sized. This chain connects TRBV4-3 to TRBJ1-2, with TRBD1 matching 9 bases. Germline V gene data show CDR1 as LGHNA and CDR2 as YSLEER. The CDR3 sequence is 16 residues long. The junction had 6 bases not matched to a gene; V was cut back by 2 bases and J by 2 bases. Written as DNA, the CDR3 is TGCGCCAGCAGCCAATCGCGGACAGGGGTCAACTATGGCTACACCTTC. The encoded protein is CASSQSRTGVNYGYTF.

The sample holds many counts of this clonotype. J is TRBJ2-5 and V is TRBV12-3 or TRBV12-4; possibly TRBD1 or TRBD2 for D (5 bases each). The germline V and J ends were trimmed by 2 bases and 5 bases, with 15 bases remaining between them. This CDR3 contains 15 residues. CDR3: CASSLYTTWGETQYF. In DNA, the CDR3 is TGTGCCAGCAGTTTATACACAACTTGGGGGGAGACCCAGTACTTC.

This clonotype was recorded many times. At one of its ends the junction is not consistent with the germline gene, which may arise from a read error. The chain is built from TRBV13 and TRBJ2-6; perhaps TRBD2 as D (6 bases). Germline-derived CDR1 and CDR2 are PRHDT and FYEKMQ (reference sequence). This CDR3 region has 17 residues. This CDR3 reads CASSWRDGPSGTNVLTF. The CDR3 nucleotides are TGTGCCAGCAGCTGGAGGGACGGTCCCTCTGGGACCAACGTCCTGACTTTC.

This clonotype was counted ten times or more. The chain joins TRBV28 to TRBJ1-5, with 8 positions matching TRBD1. CDR1 is MDHEN, CDR2 SYDVKM, per germline. J gave up 5 bases and V 3 bases, and 6 bases lay outside the gene matches. The CDR3 has 15 amino acids. The CDR3 loop is CASSFTGGGDQPQHF. As DNA, the CDR3 is TGTGCCAGCAGTTTCACAGGGGGTGGGGATCAGCCCCAGCATTTT.

Details on this clonotype: One junction end disagrees with the germline gene, perhaps due to a read error. The chain employs TRBV5-3 and TRBJ2-1; D not resolved. TRBV5-3 is placed among ORFs of uncertain function. The CDR3 totals 11 residues. For the CDR3, the DNA is TGTGCCAGCAGCTTGATCGATGAGCAGTTCTTC. As protein: CASSLIDEQFF.

This clonotype was seen at least ten times. One junction end does not reproduce the germline sequence, and a read error may be involved. V usage is TRBV24-1 and J usage is TRBJ2-1; D remains ambiguous. In germline, CDR1 is KGHDR, CDR2 SFDVKD. The CDR3 runs to 11 residues. In DNA form, the CDR3 reads TGTGCCACCCGACGGGCCGATGAGCGGTTCTTC. Translated: CATRRADERFF.

By sample share, this clonotype is medium-sized. This chain uses TRBV29-1 with TRBJ2-3; maybe TRBD2 (5 bases). CDR3 length: 14 amino acids. CDR1 and CDR2 from the germline V gene are SQVTM and ANQGSEA. The V end lost 6 bases, the J end lost 8 bases, and 21 bases lay between the germline ends. The CDR3 nucleotides are TGCAGCGTCCCCCCCGGGGTGAGTGGTGGTACGCAGTATTTT. Protein product: CSVPPGVSGGTQYF.

This clonotype was detected only once. This chain links TRBV9 with TRBJ1-2; 7 positions agree with TRBD1. Germline V gene lookup returns CDR1 SGDLS and CDR2 YYNGEE. With V trimmed by 4 bases and J by 4 bases, 7 bases remained unmatched. This CDR3 is built from 14 residues. The DNA of the CDR3 is TGTGCCAGCAGCAACACAGGGGCGAGCTATGGCTACACCTTC. Its protein product is CASSNTGASYGYTF.

This clonotype appeared many times. The CDR3, as DNA: TGTGCCAGCAGCCCACAGGCCGGGGAGCTGTTTTTT. Translating gives CASSPQAGELFF. The genes are TRBV11-3 and TRBJ2-2; weak D call: TRBD1 (5 bases). CDR3 length: 12 amino acids. V lost 5 bases to trimming and J lost 6 bases, with 7 bases between them. Per the germline V gene, CDR1 is SGHNT and CDR2 is YENEEA.

In this sample, this clonotype is medium-sized. The chain recombines TRBV20-1 with TRBJ2-7, with TRBD2 matching 8 bases. V lost 4 bases, J lost 0 bases, and 5 bases stayed unmatched. CDR3 length: 14 amino acids. Germline V gives CDR1 DFQATT, CDR2 SNEGSKA (reference sequence). The CDR3 reads CSAKSGGASYEQYF. The CDR3 DNA reads as TGCAGTGCTAAAAGCGGGGGCGCCTCCTACGAGCAGTACTTC.

This clonotype qualifies as medium-sized. The chain joins TRBV27 to TRBJ1-1, with D unresolved. This CDR3 contains 13 residues. Trimming stripped 5 bases from V and 5 bases from J, with 12 bases between. Germline values: CDR1 MNHEY, CDR2 SMNVEV (reference sequence). The CDR3 nucleotides read TGTGCCAGCAGTCCCGACTGGGCGACTGAAGCTTTCTTT. As protein: CASSPDWATEAFF.

This clonotype has ten or more counts. The chain uses TRBV19 and TRBJ2-3, with 13 positions matching TRBD2. The CDR3 runs 15 residues. Germline V gene sequence: CDR1 LNHDA, CDR2 SQIVND (reference sequence). With 4 bases clipped from V and 7 bases from J, the junction kept 5 bases outside the gene matches. CDR3 sequence reads: CASSKTSGGLNTQYF. The CDR3 coding sequence is TGTGCCAGTAGTAAGACTAGCGGGGGGCTAAATACGCAGTATTTT.

This clonotype was observed at least ten times. This chain joins TRBV27 and TRBJ1-1; D is perhaps TRBD1 (6 bases). Germline V CDR1 and CDR2: MNHEY, SMNVEV (reference sequence). The CDR3 loop spans 15 amino acids. V lost 0 bases, J lost 4 bases, and 12 bases lay in between. CDR3 region: CASSLSGGASTEAFF. CDR3 nucleotides: TGTGCCAGCAGTTTATCGGGGGGCGCGAGCACTGAAGCTTTCTTT.

As to this clonotype: One end of the junction varies from germline; a read error may be responsible. The gene calls are TRBV7-2 and TRBJ2-7; D is possibly TRBD1 or TRBD2 (5 bases each). The CDR3 has 16 amino acids. The V gene's germline CDR1 is SGHTA and CDR2 FQGNSA. CDR3 residues: CASSLLTGTLSYERYF. Written as DNA, the CDR3 is TGTGCCAGCAGCTTACTCACCGGGACCCTCTCCTACGAGCGGTACTTC. The variable domain in full, completed from reference TRBV7-2 and TRBJ2-7, reads GAGVSQSPSNKVTEKGKDVELRCDPISGHTALYWYRQSLGQGLEFLIYFQGNSAPDKSGLPSDRFSAERTGGSVSTLTIQRTQQEDSAVYLCASSLLTGTLSYERYFGPGTRLTVT.

This clonotype rates as medium-sized. The chain links TRBV4-1 to TRBJ2-7, with D perhaps TRBD1 (5 bases). Germline V gives CDR1 MGHRA, CDR2 YSYEKL. Trimming shortened V by 0 bases and J by 5 bases, and 8 bases separated the two germline ends. The CDR3 contains 13 residues. CDR3 loop: CASSQDLGHEQYF. The CDR3 DNA sequence: TGCGCCAGCAGCCAAGATCTGGGGCACGAGCAGTACTTC.

This clonotype is labeled as medium-sized (0.01 to 0.1%). This rearrangement joins TRBV2 to TRBJ1-1; tentatively, D is TRBD1 (6 bases). The V gene's germline CDR1 is SNHLY and CDR2 FYNNEI. The CDR3 totals 13 residues. V lost 3 bases, J lost 6 bases, and 11 bases lay in between. CDR3 region: CASSDGGISEAFF. The DNA of the CDR3 is TGTGCCAGCAGTGATGGGGGCATTTCTGAAGCTTTCTTT.

This clonotype showed up many times. The chain links TRBV4-3 to TRBJ2-4; no firm D call. Germline CDR1 is LGHNA and CDR2 is YSLEER. With 0 bases removed from V and 1 base from J, the gap between germline ends came to 10 bases. The CDR3 sequence is 16 residues long. CDR3 sequence: CASSQDLVGAKNIQYF. In DNA form, the CDR3 reads TGCGCCAGCAGCCAAGATCTTGTGGGGGCCAAAAACATTCAGTACTTC.